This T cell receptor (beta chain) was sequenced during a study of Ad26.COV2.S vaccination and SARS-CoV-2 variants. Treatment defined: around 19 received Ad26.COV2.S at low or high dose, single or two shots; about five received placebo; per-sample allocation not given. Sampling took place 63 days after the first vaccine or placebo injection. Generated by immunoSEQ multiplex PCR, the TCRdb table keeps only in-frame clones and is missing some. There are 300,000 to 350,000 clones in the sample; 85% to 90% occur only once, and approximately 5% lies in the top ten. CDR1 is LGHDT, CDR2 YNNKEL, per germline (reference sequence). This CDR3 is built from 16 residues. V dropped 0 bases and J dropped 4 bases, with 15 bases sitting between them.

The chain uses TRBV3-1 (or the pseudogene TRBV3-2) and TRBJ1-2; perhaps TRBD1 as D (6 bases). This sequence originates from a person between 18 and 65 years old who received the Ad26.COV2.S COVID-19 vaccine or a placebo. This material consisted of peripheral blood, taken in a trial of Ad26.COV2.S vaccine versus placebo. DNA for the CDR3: TGTGCCAGCAGCCAAGAGCCGCTCCAGGGGAGCTATGGCTACACCTTC. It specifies CASSQEPLQGSYGYTF.